The 8 T cell receptor beta chains given below trace back to one sample, sequenced in a study of graft-versus-host responses after intestinal transplantation (dated by TCRdb to the early 2020s). The time point label, as the study defines it: cells obtained before transplantation from donor or recipient. The library was obtained by the immunoSEQ multiplex PCR assay. TCRdb obtained this table from immuneACCESS and retained in-frame rearrangements with V and J assigned. These tables miss some clones; where compared with another copy, unresolved V genes account for less than half of the shortfall, and the remainder is unexplained. This sample comprises approximately 82,000 clones, approximately 95% of them detected only once. 1.1% of the sample comes from the top ten. Antigen specificity for these receptors is unknown. The sequenced sample was unstimulated CD8+ T cells sorted from spleen or lymph node cells, obtained before transplant. The receptors stem from a human donor who was the organ donor for an intestinal transplant.

For the CDR3, the DNA is TGTGCCAGTAGTATCCCGGACAGGGTACAAGAGACCCAGTACTTC. Protein product: CASSIPDRVQETQYF. The chain uses TRBV19 and TRBJ2-5; TRBD1 matches 8 bases. Germline V gene data show CDR1 as LNHDA and CDR2 as SQIVND (reference sequence). This CDR3 region has 15 residues. With 3 bases clipped from V and 2 bases from J, the junction kept 5 bases outside the gene matches.

The rearrangement joins TRBV27 to TRBJ2-3; TRBD2 is a possible D gene (6 bases). Trimming took off 8 bases at V and 7 bases at J, with 16 bases between the two ends. The CDR3 consists of 13 residues. Germline CDR1 is MNHEY and CDR2 is SMNVEV (reference sequence). CDR3 protein: CASGGLPVNTQYF. CDR3 in DNA: TGTGCCAGCGGGGGACTGCCCGTAAATACGCAGTATTTT.

The gene calls are TRBV11-2 and TRBJ2-2; D ambiguous. Germline lookup yields CDR1 SGHAT and CDR2 FQNNGV. The V and J ends lost 5 bases and 8 bases respectively, with 6 bases between them. This CDR3 spans 11 amino acids. This CDR3 is CASSHQGELFF. CDR3 DNA sequence: TGTGCCAGCAGCCATCAAGGGGAGCTGTTTTTT.

The genes are TRBV2 and TRBJ1-4; 9 nucleotides match TRBD1. Per the germline V gene, CDR1 is SNHLY and CDR2 is FYNNEI. Unmatched junction bases numbered 9, after V lost 5 bases and J lost 8 bases. This CDR3 has 15 residues. CDR3 loop: CASSLTGGFLEKLFF. CDR3 in DNA: TGTGCCAGCAGTCTTACAGGGGGCTTTCTCGAAAAACTGTTTTTT.

CDR3 region: CASRLDRTNTGELFF. The DNA of the CDR3 is TGCGCCAGCAGACTAGACAGGACTAACACCGGGGAGCTGTTTTTT. The genes are TRBV5-1 and TRBJ2-2; the D gene is possibly TRBD1 (6 bases). This CDR3 region has 15 residues. Germline lookup yields CDR1 SGHRS and CDR2 YFSETQ. With 5 bases removed from V and 2 bases from J, the gap between germline ends came to 13 bases.

This sequence joins TRBV20-1 and TRBJ2-7; a possible D gene is TRBD2 (5 bases). Trimming removed 6 bases from V and 5 bases from J, with 5 bases in between. The length of the CDR3 is 9 residues. CDR1 is DFQATT, CDR2 SNEGSKA, per germline (reference sequence). The CDR3 region is CSAGDEQYF. The CDR3 DNA is TGCAGTGCCGGGGACGAGCAGTACTTC.

The chain recombines TRBV27 with TRBJ2-7; no clear D gene. Germline V gene sequence: CDR1 MNHEY, CDR2 SMNVEV (reference sequence). V lost 5 bases to trimming and J lost 2 bases, with 10 bases between them. CDR3 length: 13 residues. CDR3 loop: CASSPRGTYEQYF. CDR3 sequence (DNA): TGTGCCAGCAGTCCACGTGGCACCTACGAGCAGTACTTC.

The chain recombines TRBV19 with TRBJ2-2; weak D call: TRBD1 (5 bases). V was shortened by 9 bases and J by 3 bases, with 17 bases between the two germline ends. This CDR3 contains 15 residues. Germline values: CDR1 LNHDA, CDR2 SQIVND (reference sequence). This CDR3 reads CASTPRVFYTGELFF. The CDR3 DNA reads as TGTGCCAGCACTCCCAGGGTGTTCTACACCGGGGAGCTGTTTTTT.